This T cell receptor beta chain was captured by sequencing in a study of cytomegalovirus exposure and HLA in healthy donors. Study-wide findings and caveats: Follow-up analysis later connected one missense variant in DCLRE1C with trimming of TCR beta V- and J-genes.

A multiplex PCR was run with 60 Vbeta primers and 13 Jbeta primers. Produced via immunoSEQ multiplex PCR; TCRdb's table is partial and in-frame only. The sample records about 220,000 clones, about three quarters being singletons. Comment on this clone: No antigen is known for it. At one end, the junction sequence differs from germline, possibly due to a read error.

Germline lookup yields CDR1 SGHKS and CDR2 YYEKEE (reference sequence). There are 16 residues in the CDR3. The clonotype comes from a male donor in good health and CMV-seronegative. This sequence joins TRBV5-5 and TRBJ1-4; D is uncertain. Source material: PBMCs. The CDR3 DNA sequence: TGTGCCAGCAGCTACGGACTGACCACAACTAATGAAAGACTGTTTTTT. This encodes CASSYGLTTTNERLFF.